These 20 T cell receptor beta chains originate from one sample sequenced in a study of STAT5B mutations in CD4+ large granular lymphocyte leukemia. Measured with immunoSEQ multiplex PCR; TCRdb has only the in-frame clones, and not every one. The sample yields around 4,800 clones, about four fifths seen once. The sample taken for sequencing was PBMCs. The receptors come from a man aged 65 to 79 with CD4+ T-cell large granular lymphocyte leukemia.

This chain's CDR3 is CASSWGDCSNTEAFF. Here the CDR3 DNA reads TGTGCCAGCAGCTGGGGGGACTGCTCGAACACTGAAGCTTTCTTT. The V and J genes are TRBV5-4 and TRBJ1-1; possible D gene TRBD1, 5 bases. V lost 3 bases, J lost 1 base, and 13 bases lay in between. Germline lookup yields CDR1 SGHNT and CDR2 YYREEE (reference sequence). There are 15 residues in the CDR3.

The V call is TRBV5-1, the J call TRBJ2-5; D possibly corresponds to TRBD2 (5 bases). The CDR3 length is 14 residues. From germline, CDR1 is SGHRS and CDR2 YFSETQ. V was trimmed by 6 bases and J by 5 bases, leaving 17 bases between them. The CDR3 reads CASTPSAGRETQYF. CDR3 sequence (DNA): TGCGCCAGCACCCCGAGTGCGGGTCGGGAGACCCAGTACTTC.

V gene TRBV6-1 combines with J gene TRBJ2-2; a possible D gene is TRBD1 (6 bases). The CDR3 runs to 16 residues. In germline, CDR1 is MNHNS, CDR2 SASEGT. Trimming cost V 0 bases and J 3 bases, with 11 bases left between them. The CDR3 loop reads CASSEAVGADTGELFF. DNA of the CDR3: TGTGCCAGCAGTGAAGCCGTGGGGGCGGACACCGGGGAGCTGTTTTTT.

The chain employs TRBV11-3 and TRBJ2-1, with 9 bases that match TRBD2. The V and J ends lost 5 bases and 14 bases, in that order; junction bases with no gene match: 10. Germline assignment: CDR1 SGHNT and CDR2 YENEEA. The CDR3 loop spans 13 amino acids. The CDR3 DNA reads TGTGCCAGCAGCCGCACTGCGGGAGGGCCCAAGTTCTTC. The encoded protein is CASSRTAGGPKFF.

This chain joins TRBV6-1 and TRBJ1-2; 10 bases fit TRBD1. Germline-derived CDR1 and CDR2 are MNHNS and SASEGT. This CDR3 comprises 14 residues. The V segment lost 3 bases and the J segment 5 bases; nucleotides outside the gene matches: 3. The CDR3 loop reads CASSEGTGVYGYTF. Written as DNA, the CDR3 is TGTGCCAGCAGTGAGGGGACAGGGGTTTATGGCTACACCTTC.

The V and J genes are TRBV28 and TRBJ2-1; D not resolved. Germline CDR1 is MDHEN and CDR2 is SYDVKM. The germline V and J ends were trimmed by 7 bases and 0 bases, with 13 bases remaining between them. This CDR3 spans 15 amino acids. CDR3: CASIGPLSSYNEQFF. CDR3 DNA: TGTGCCAGCATTGGCCCACTGAGCTCCTACAATGAGCAGTTCTTC.

V gene TRBV5-1 combines with J gene TRBJ2-7; 7 bases fit TRBD2. Germline lookup yields CDR1 SGHRS and CDR2 YFSETQ. The length of the CDR3 is 13 residues. The V segment lost 1 base and the J segment 7 bases; nucleotides outside the gene matches: 5. The CDR3 DNA follows: TGCGCCAGCAGCTTGAGGGTGCGGGGGGAGCAGTACTTC. This encodes CASSLRVRGEQYF.

The genes are TRBV12-5 and TRBJ1-2; D gene unclear. Between the trimmed V and J ends, which lost 0 bases and 8 bases, there was a span of 7 bases. In germline, CDR1 is LGHNT, CDR2 FRNRAP. The CDR3 sequence is 12 residues long. Here the CDR3 DNA reads TGTGCTAGTGGTTTGGTATCCTTAGGCTACACCTTC. Its translation: CASGLVSLGYTF.

This clone showed up just once. The CDR3 DNA follows: TGTGCTAGTGCCGCGGGGGTTGGCCAGAAAAAGCATTTT. It yields the protein CASAAGVGQKKHF. J is TRBJ1-5 and V is TRBV12-5, with a possible D match to TRBD1 (5 bases). The CDR3 has 13 amino acids. Germline CDR1 reads LGHNT; CDR2 reads FRNRAP. The V end lost 7 bases, the J end lost 14 bases, and 21 bases lay between the germline ends.

V gene TRBV11-3 combines with J gene TRBJ2-3, with D hard to call. V shed 5 bases and J shed 7 bases, with 10 bases lying between them. Germline V gene data show CDR1 as SGHNT and CDR2 as YENEEA. The CDR3 is 12 residues long. The CDR3 nucleotides read TGTGCCAGCAGCGGCATCTCGAATACGCAGTATTTT. Translation: CASSGISNTQYF.

The V gene is TRBV5-1, the J gene TRBJ1-2; 8 bases match TRBD1. CDR1 SGHRS and CDR2 YFSETQ come from the germline V gene. The V gene end was trimmed by 2 bases and the J gene end by 9 bases; junction bases not matched to a gene: 9. CDR3 length: 14 amino acids. CDR3 residues: CASSFRDRQRSYTF. In nucleotides, the CDR3 is TGCGCCAGCAGCTTTCGGGACAGGCAAAGAAGCTACACCTTC. Full variable domain (missing parts from reference TRBV5-1 and TRBJ1-2): KAGVTQTPRYLIKTRGQQVTLSCSPISGHRSVSWYQQTPGQGLQFLFEYFSETQRNKGNFPGRFSGRQFSNSRSEMNVSTLELGDSALYLCASSFRDRQRSYTFGSGTRLTVV.

The chain couples TRBV6-5 to TRBJ2-3; TRBD1 aligns across 10 bases. CDR3 length: 15 amino acids. With 2 bases clipped from V and 2 bases from J, the junction kept 1 base outside the gene matches. Germline assignment: CDR1 MNHEY and CDR2 SVGAGI. DNA of the CDR3: TGTGCCAGCAGTTACGGGACAGGGGCCACAGATACGCAGTATTTT. Its translation: CASSYGTGATDTQYF.

V gene TRBV21-1 combines with J gene TRBJ2-7; the DNA was not compared with TRBD1, the D call given in the table. TRBV21-1 is a documented pseudogene. The CDR3 is 13 amino acids. The CDR3, as DNA: TGTGCCACTCCCGGGACAGGGGAAGTCGAGCAGTACGTC. Protein: CATPGTGEVEQYV.

This clone was picked up a small number of times. The chain combines TRBV29-1 with TRBJ1-3; tentative D call: TRBD1 (5 bases). The CDR3 extends over 12 amino acids. V dropped 4 bases and J dropped 3 bases, with 7 bases sitting between them. CDR1 is SQVTM, CDR2 ANQGSEA, per germline. CDR3 sequence reads: CSVVGGGNTIYF. The CDR3 DNA sequence: TGCAGCGTTGTCGGGGGTGGAAACACCATATATTTT. Full variable domain (outside the CDR3, taken from reference TRBV29-1 and TRBJ1-3): SAVISQKPSRDICQRGTSLTIQCQVDSQVTMMFWYRQQPGQSLTLIATANQGSEATYESGFVIDKFPISRPNLTFSTLTVSNMSPEDSSIYLCSVVGGGNTIYFGEGSWLTVV.

The J gene is TRBJ1-5, the V gene TRBV4-1, with D possibly matching TRBD1 (5 bases). Germline V gene lookup returns CDR1 MGHRA and CDR2 YSYEKL. This CDR3 spans 16 amino acids. The V and J ends lost 0 bases and 1 base respectively, with 10 bases between them. The CDR3 coding sequence is TGCGCCAGCAGCCAAGATTGGTCAGGGAGCAATCAGCCCCAGCATTTT. Protein product: CASSQDWSGSNQPQHF.

The CDR3 nucleotides are TGCGCCAGCAGCACCAAACGGGGGCGAGGGGAGCTGTTTTTT. Protein sequence: CASSTKRGRGELFF. This chain uses TRBV5-1 with TRBJ2-2; either TRBD1 or TRBD2 may fit D (6 bases each). Germline CDR1 reads SGHRS; CDR2 reads YFSETQ. The CDR3 spans 14 residues. The germline V and J ends were trimmed by 4 bases and 8 bases, with 15 bases remaining between them.

The chain employs TRBV27 and TRBJ1-5; 9 positions match TRBD1. V was clipped by 7 bases and J by 5 bases; unmatched bases: 9. This CDR3 comprises 15 residues. From germline, CDR1 is MNHEY and CDR2 SMNVEV (reference sequence). The CDR3: CASILTGGSDQPQHF. CDR3 DNA sequence: TGTGCCAGCATTCTAACAGGGGGCTCGGATCAGCCCCAGCATTTT.

This chain uses TRBV15 with TRBJ2-5; 7 bases line up with TRBD2. The length of the CDR3 is 14 residues. V lost 3 bases to trimming and J lost 4 bases; unmatched junction nucleotides: 5. Germline V lookup: CDR1 LNHNV, CDR2 YYDKDF (reference sequence). CDR3 amino acids: CATSRGGDGETQYF. In DNA form, the CDR3 reads TGTGCCACCAGCAGGGGGGGGGATGGAGAGACCCAGTACTTC.

This chain links TRBV11-2 with TRBJ1-4; D possibly corresponds to TRBD1 (5 bases). The ends were cut back, 5 bases at V and 4 bases at J, with 14 bases in the middle. The CDR3 runs to 15 residues. Germline V gives CDR1 SGHAT, CDR2 FQNNGV. Here the CDR3 DNA reads TGTGCCAGCAGCCCCTGGGGCGGGGGTAATGAAAAACTGTTTTTT. Protein: CASSPWGGGNEKLFF.

This sequence joins TRBV19 and TRBJ2-2; tentatively, D is TRBD2 (5 bases). The CDR3 has 14 amino acids. The V gene lost 0 bases and the J gene lost 6 bases, with 8 bases spanning the gap. Germline lookup yields CDR1 LNHDA and CDR2 SQIVND (reference sequence). This chain's CDR3 is CASSIDRAAGELFF. CDR3 nucleotides: TGTGCCAGTAGTATAGATCGAGCGGCCGGGGAGCTGTTTTTT.